The clone carrying this TCR beta chain has only a few counts. Its antigen is unidentified. This record comes from a study of CD8 T cells in ankylosing spondylitis. Study-wide results and limits: Apparently characteristic of ankylosing spondylitis blood was a TCR beta motif (about eight highly homologous variants). Before this, some motif variants had been reported in reactive arthritis synovial fluid and blood. Clones tied to disease were said to be significantly enriched in matched ankylosing spondylitis synovial fluid. CD8+ cells made up the disease-linked clones, which were relatively rare in peripheral blood.

Trimming stripped 3 bases from V and 2 bases from J, with 26 bases between. Looked up from germline, CDR1 is DFQATT and CDR2 is SNEGSKA (reference sequence). The length of the CDR3 is 18 residues. Making use of molecular barcodes, quantitative 5'-RACE generated TCR beta libraries. A single record per CDR3 protein comes from TCRdb applying MiXCR to the 5' RACE reads. The sample contains hundreds of thousands of distinct CDR3 sequences, about 11% of which appear only once. This receptor was obtained from a male donor with ankylosing spondylitis. Sequenced: blood, either unsorted or a sorted T cell fraction (not recorded which). The chain uses TRBV20-1 and TRBJ2-7; D may be TRBD2 (5 bases). CDR3 sequence: CSASYSASNGWITYEQYF. In DNA, the CDR3 is TGCAGTGCTAGTTATTCGGCTAGCAACGGGTGGATAACCTACGAGCAGTACTTC.